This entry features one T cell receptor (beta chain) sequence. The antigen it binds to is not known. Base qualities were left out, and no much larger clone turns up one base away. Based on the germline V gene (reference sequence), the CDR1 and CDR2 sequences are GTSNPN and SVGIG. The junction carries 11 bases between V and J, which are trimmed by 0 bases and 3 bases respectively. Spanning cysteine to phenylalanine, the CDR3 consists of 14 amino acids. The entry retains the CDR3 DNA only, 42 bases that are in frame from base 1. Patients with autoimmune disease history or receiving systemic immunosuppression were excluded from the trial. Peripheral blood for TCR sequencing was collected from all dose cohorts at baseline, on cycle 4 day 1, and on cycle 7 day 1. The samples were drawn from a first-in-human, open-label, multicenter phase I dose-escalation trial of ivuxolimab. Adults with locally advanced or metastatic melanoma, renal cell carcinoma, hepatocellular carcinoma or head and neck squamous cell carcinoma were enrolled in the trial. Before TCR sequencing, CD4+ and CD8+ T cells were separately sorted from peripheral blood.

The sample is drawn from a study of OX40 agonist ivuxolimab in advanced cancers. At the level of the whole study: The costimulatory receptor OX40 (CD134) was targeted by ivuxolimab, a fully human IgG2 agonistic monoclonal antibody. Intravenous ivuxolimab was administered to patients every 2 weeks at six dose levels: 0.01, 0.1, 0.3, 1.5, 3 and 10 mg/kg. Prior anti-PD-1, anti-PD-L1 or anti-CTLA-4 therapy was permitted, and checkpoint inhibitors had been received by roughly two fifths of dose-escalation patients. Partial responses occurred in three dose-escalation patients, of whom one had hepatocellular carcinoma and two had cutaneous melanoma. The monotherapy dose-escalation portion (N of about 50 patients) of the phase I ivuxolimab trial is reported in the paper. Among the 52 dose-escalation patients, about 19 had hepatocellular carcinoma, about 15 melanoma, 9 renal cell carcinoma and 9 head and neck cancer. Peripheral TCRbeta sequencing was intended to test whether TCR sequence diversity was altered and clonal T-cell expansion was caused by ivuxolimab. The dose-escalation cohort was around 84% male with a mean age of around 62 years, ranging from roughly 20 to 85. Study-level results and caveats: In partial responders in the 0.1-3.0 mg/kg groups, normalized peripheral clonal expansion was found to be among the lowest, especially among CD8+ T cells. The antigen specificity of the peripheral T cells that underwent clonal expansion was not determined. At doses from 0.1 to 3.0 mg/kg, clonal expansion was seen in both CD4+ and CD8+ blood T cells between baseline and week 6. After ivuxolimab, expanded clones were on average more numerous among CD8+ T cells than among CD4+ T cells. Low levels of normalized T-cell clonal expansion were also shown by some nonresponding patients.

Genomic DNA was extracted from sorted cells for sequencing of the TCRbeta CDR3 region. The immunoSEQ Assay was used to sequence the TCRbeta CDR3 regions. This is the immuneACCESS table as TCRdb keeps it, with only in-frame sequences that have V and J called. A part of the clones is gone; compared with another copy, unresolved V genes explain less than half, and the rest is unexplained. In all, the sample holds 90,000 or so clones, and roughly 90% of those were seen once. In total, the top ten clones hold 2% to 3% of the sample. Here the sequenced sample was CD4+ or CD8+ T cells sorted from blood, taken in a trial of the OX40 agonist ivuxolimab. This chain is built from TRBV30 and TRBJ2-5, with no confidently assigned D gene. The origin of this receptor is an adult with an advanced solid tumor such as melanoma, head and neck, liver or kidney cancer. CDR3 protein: CAWSVGHLEETQYF. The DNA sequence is TGTGCCTGGAGTGTAGGGCACCTCGAAGAGACCCAGTACTTC.